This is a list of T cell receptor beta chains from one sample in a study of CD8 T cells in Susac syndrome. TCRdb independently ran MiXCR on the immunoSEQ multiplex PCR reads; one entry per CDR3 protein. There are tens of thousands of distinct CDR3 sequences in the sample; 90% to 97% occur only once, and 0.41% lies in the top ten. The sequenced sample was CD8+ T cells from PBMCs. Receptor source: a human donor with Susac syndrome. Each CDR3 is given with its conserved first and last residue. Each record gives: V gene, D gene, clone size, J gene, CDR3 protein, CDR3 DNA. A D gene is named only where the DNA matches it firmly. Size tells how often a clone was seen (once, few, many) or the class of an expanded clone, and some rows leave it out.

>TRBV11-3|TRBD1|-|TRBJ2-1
CASSSTGSYSYNEQFF
TGTGCCAGCAGCTCGACAGGGTCTTACTCCTACAATGAGCAGTTCTTC
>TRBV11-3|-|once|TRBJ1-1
CASSAGQTEAFF
TGTGCCAGCAGCGCCGGACAGACTGAAGCTTTCTTT
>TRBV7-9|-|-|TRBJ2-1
CASSLAQIEQFF
TGTGCCAGCAGCTTAGCGCAGATCGAGCAGTTCTTC
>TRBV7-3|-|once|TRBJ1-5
CASSLRTGAPSPQHF
TGTGCCAGCAGCTTACGAACGGGGGCCCCATCGCCCCAGCATTTT
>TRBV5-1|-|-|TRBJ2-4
CASSPLILTGREDIQYF
TGCGCCAGCAGCCCGCTGATCCTGACAGGGAGGGAGGACATTCAGTACTTC
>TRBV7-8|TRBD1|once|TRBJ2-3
CASMLQGAWSGDPTNTQYF
TGTGCCAGCATGCTACAGGGGGCCTGGAGCGGGGACCCCACAAATACGCAGTATTTT
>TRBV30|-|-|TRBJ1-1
CAWNVDGTEAFF
TGTGCCTGGAACGTAGATGGCACTGAAGCTTTCTTT
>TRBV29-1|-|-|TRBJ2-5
CSVGVQRQETQYF
TGCAGCGTTGGAGTACAGCGGCAAGAGACCCAGTACTTC
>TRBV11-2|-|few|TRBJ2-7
CASSFLTDQRGEQYF
TGTGCCAGCAGCTTCTTGACGGACCAAAGAGGCGAGCAGTACTTC
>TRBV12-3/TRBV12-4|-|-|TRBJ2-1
CASSHTSGNEQFF
TGTGCCAGCAGTCATACCTCAGGGAACGAGCAGTTCTTC
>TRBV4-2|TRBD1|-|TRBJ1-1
CASSQERTGKNTEAFF
TGTGCCAGCAGCCAAGAGAGGACAGGAAAGAACACTGAAGCTTTCTTT
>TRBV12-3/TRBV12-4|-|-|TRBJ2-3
CATQRGDTQYF
TGTGCCACCCAACGGGGGGATACGCAGTATTTT
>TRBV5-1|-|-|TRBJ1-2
CASVGASGYTF
TGCGCCAGCGTCGGAGCTTCTGGCTACACCTTC
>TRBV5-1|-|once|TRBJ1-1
CASSLGQYTEAFF
TGCGCCAGCAGCCTAGGACAGTACACTGAAGCTTTCTTT
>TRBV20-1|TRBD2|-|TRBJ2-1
CSARVRGRAKNEQFF
TGCAGTGCTAGAGTTCGTGGGAGGGCCAAAAATGAGCAGTTCTTC
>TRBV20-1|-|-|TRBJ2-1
CSARDRGYEQFF
TGCAGTGCTAGAGATCGTGGGTATGAGCAGTTCTTC